Below are 26 T cell receptor beta chains sequenced from a single sample in a study of T-cell memory formation after mild COVID-19. TCRdb independently ran MiXCR on the 5' RACE reads; one entry per CDR3 protein. Of about 140,000 distinct CDR3 sequences in the sample, 13% to 15% are singletons; the top ten hold around 28%. The specimen was PBMCs or a T cell subset sorted from them (not recorded which). The receptor source for this set is an adult woman who had mild COVID-19 (a few samples of this study predate the infection). Cell type and time point are not known.

The table lists this clonotype with a few counts. The chain recombines TRBV6-6 with TRBJ1-5, with 7 bases aligning to TRBD1. The CDR3 has 12 amino acids. V dropped 7 bases and J dropped 7; count of bases not matched to a gene: 4. From germline, CDR1 is MNHNY and CDR2 SVGAGI (reference sequence). Here the CDR3 DNA reads TGTGCCAGCACAACAGGGGACCAGCCCCAGCATTTT. Its translation: CASTTGDQPQHF.

The V call is TRBV4-1, the J call TRBJ2-2; no definite D call. V gave up 4 bases and J gave up 6 bases, with 12 bases separating them. CDR3 size: 14 residues. CDR1 MGHRA and CDR2 YSYEKL come from the germline V gene. The CDR3 protein is CASSPIGAAGELFF. The CDR3 DNA sequence: TGCGCCAGCAGCCCGATCGGAGCAGCCGGGGAGCTGTTTTTT.

The chain uses TRBV7-9 and TRBJ2-7; D unclear. CDR3 size: 12 residues. Trimming pared 1 base from V and 5 bases from J, leaving 6 bases between. Germline V CDR1 and CDR2: SEHNR, FQNEAQ (reference sequence). CDR3 sequence reads: CASSLGTHEQYF. For the CDR3, the DNA is TGTGCCAGCAGCTTAGGGACGCACGAGCAGTACTTC.

The chain uses TRBV5-6 and TRBJ1-2; 7 bases fit TRBD1. V was pared by 5 bases and J by 6 bases, with 10 bases of the junction left unmatched. Germline V lookup: CDR1 SGHDT, CDR2 YYEEEE. The CDR3 extends over 14 amino acids. CDR3 region: CASRETGDADGYTF. In DNA form, the CDR3 reads TGTGCCAGCAGGGAAACAGGGGACGCGGATGGCTACACCTTC. The entire variable domain, with the rest obtained from reference TRBV5-6 and TRBJ1-2, is as follows: DAGVTQSPTHLIKTRGQQVTLRCSPKSGHDTVSWYQQALGQGPQFIFQYYEEEERQRGNFPDRFSGHQFPNYSSELNVNALLLGDSALYLCASRETGDADGYTFGSGTRLTVV.

CDR3 sequence reads: CASSLAGEGNQPQHF. CDR3 nucleotide sequence: TGTGCCAGCAGTTTGGCAGGGGAGGGCAATCAGCCCCAGCATTTT. The chain employs TRBV12-3 or TRBV12-4 and TRBJ1-5, with D tentatively TRBD1 (6 bases). The CDR3 spans 15 residues. V was trimmed by 3 bases and J by 2 bases, leaving 11 bases between them.

This clonotype was seen ten or more times. This chain links TRBV20-1 with TRBJ2-7, with a tentative D call TRBD1 (6 bases). The length of the CDR3 is 12 residues. Trimming removed 6 bases from V and 1 base from J, with 10 bases in between. From germline, CDR1 is DFQATT and CDR2 SNEGSKA (reference sequence). The DNA for the CDR3 is TGCAGTGCGTGGCAGGGGTCCTACGAGCAGTACTTC. Translated: CSAWQGSYEQYF.

A few counts support this clonotype. The chain has TRBV24-1 and TRBJ2-7; TRBD2 is a possible D gene (6 bases). V shed 7 bases and J shed 7 bases, with 16 bases lying between them. The CDR3 covers 13 residues. Germline loops: CDR1 KGHDR, CDR2 SFDVKD. This CDR3 is CATRSGAAGEQYF. CDR3 nucleotide sequence: TGTGCCACCAGGTCGGGAGCGGCGGGGGAGCAGTACTTC.

The genes are TRBV4-1 and TRBJ1-1; D might be TRBD1 (5 bases). CDR3 length: 15 residues. V was trimmed by 6 bases and J by 4 bases, leaving 18 bases between them. CDR1 and CDR2 from the germline V gene are MGHRA and YSYEKL. CDR3 region: CASSQNAGIGTEAFF. The DNA of the CDR3 is TGCGCCAGCAGTCAGAATGCAGGGATCGGCACTGAAGCTTTCTTT.

This clonotype was counted only a few times. The genes are TRBV12-3 or TRBV12-4 and TRBJ2-1; 8 bases align to TRBD2. This CDR3 is 14 amino acids long. V shed 6 bases, J shed 4 bases, and the junction held 5 bases outside the gene matches. The chain's CDR3 is CASSTGLVYNEQFF. CDR3 bases: TGTGCCAGCAGCACGGGACTAGTATACAATGAGCAGTTCTTC.

The chain couples TRBV18 to TRBJ1-1; possibly TRBD1 for D (6 bases). V was shortened by 5 bases and J by 3 bases, with 10 bases between the two germline ends. CDR1 KGHSH and CDR2 LQKENI come from the germline V gene. CDR3 size: 13 residues. The CDR3 DNA sequence: TGTGCCAGCTCATATCAGGGGTACACTGAAGCTTTCTTT. This translates into CASSYQGYTEAFF.

The CDR3 DNA reads TGTGCCAGCAGCGTAGTGGGTGAGGGGGCGAATGAGCAGTACTTC. It specifies CASSVVGEGANEQYF. The J gene is TRBJ2-7, the V gene TRBV9; 7 bases align to TRBD1. V lost 0 bases and J lost 7; bases outside the gene matches: 10. The CDR3 consists of 15 residues. Germline V lookup: CDR1 SGDLS, CDR2 YYNGEE.

J is TRBJ2-5 and V is TRBV7-3; 7 bases line up with TRBD2. The V segment lost 2 bases and the J segment 5 bases; nucleotides outside the gene matches: 8. The CDR3 length is 15 residues. Per the germline V gene, CDR1 is SGHTA and CDR2 is FQGTGA. The CDR3 nucleotides read TGTGCCAGCAGCTTATGGGGGGGACGCGGGGAGACCCAGTACTTC. This codes for CASSLWGGRGETQYF.

This clonotype appeared a few times. The J gene is TRBJ2-1, the V gene TRBV13, with unresolved D. Deletions cut 5 bases from V and 4 bases from J, with 27 bases between. Germline-derived CDR1 and CDR2 are PRHDT and FYEKMQ (reference sequence). The CDR3 totals 19 residues. In nucleotides, the CDR3 is TGTGCCAGCAGCACCATAGGTGGGTCTTCCAGAGAGGCGTACAATGAGCAGTTCTTC. Translated, it gives CASSTIGGSSREAYNEQFF.

The sample holds a few counts of this clonotype. The V and J genes are TRBV4-3 and TRBJ2-5; TRBD2 matches at 7 bases. The CDR3 length is 13 residues. V lost 2 bases, J lost 4 bases, and 1 base stayed unmatched. Germline V gene lookup returns CDR1 LGHNA and CDR2 YSLEER. The CDR3 loop is CASSQLAGETQYF. DNA of the CDR3: TGCGCCAGCAGCCAATTAGCGGGAGAGACCCAGTACTTC.

This clonotype was found a few times. V gene TRBV5-6 combines with J gene TRBJ1-6, with D possibly matching TRBD1 (5 bases). The CDR3 sequence is 16 residues long. The germline V and J ends were trimmed by 0 bases and 7 bases, with 14 bases remaining between them. Germline V lookup: CDR1 SGHDT, CDR2 YYEEEE. In DNA form, the CDR3 reads TGTGCCAGCAGCTTGGGTTGGGACGAGGAGAATTCACCCCTCCACTTT. This gives the protein CASSLGWDEENSPLHF.

The J gene is TRBJ2-1, the V gene TRBV15; D remains ambiguous. Germline CDR1 is LNHNV and CDR2 is YYDKDF (reference sequence). The CDR3 runs 15 residues. V was clipped by 8 bases and J by 5 bases, with 19 bases between them. For the CDR3, the DNA is TGTGCCACCGCCTACAGTGGACGAATGGACAATGAGCAGTTCTTC. This gives the protein CATAYSGRMDNEQFF.

The chain is built from TRBV4-1 and TRBJ2-7, with TRBD2 matching over 7 bases. The CDR3 is made up of 16 amino acids. The germline V gene encodes CDR1 MGHRA and CDR2 YSYEKL. The trim removed 1 base at V and 4 bases at J, leaving 10 bases unmatched. The CDR3 loop reads CASSQVRGSGGYEQYF. CDR3 bases: TGCGCCAGCAGCCAAGTACGAGGCTCGGGGGGTTACGAGCAGTACTTC.

This chain uses TRBV19 with TRBJ2-1; 10 bases map to TRBD2. The germline V gene has CDR1 LNHDA and CDR2 SQIVND (reference sequence). V lost 5 bases, J lost 7 bases, and 17 bases stayed unmatched. The CDR3 is 18 amino acids. The CDR3 nucleotides read TGTGCCAGTAGTGGCCCAGGGCTAGCGGGGGCCCCTGGGAATGAGCAGTTCTTC. Translating gives CASSGPGLAGAPGNEQFF.

The chain carries TRBV6-2 or TRBV6-3 and TRBJ2-7; 7 bases align to TRBD2. The length of the CDR3 is 13 residues. The V gene's germline CDR1 is MNHEY and CDR2 SVGEGT. V lost 7 bases, J lost 5 bases, and 8 bases stayed unmatched. This CDR3 is CASKAGVNHEQYF. The CDR3 DNA reads TGTGCCAGCAAGGCGGGGGTAAATCACGAGCAGTACTTC.

This clonotype appeared a few times. The J gene is TRBJ2-2, the V gene TRBV5-1, with 8 bases identical to TRBD1. The V and J ends lost 2 bases and 2 bases, in that order; junction bases with no gene match: 2. Germline-derived CDR1 and CDR2 are SGHRS and YFSETQ. The CDR3 contains 15 residues. The CDR3 is CASSFQGANTGELFF. CDR3 DNA: TGCGCCAGCAGCTTCCAGGGGGCTAACACCGGGGAGCTGTTTTTT.

This clonotype was seen repeatedly, ten times or more. The genes are TRBV3-1 and TRBJ1-3, with TRBD1 identical over 7 bases. The CDR3 extends over 16 amino acids. V was clipped by 4 bases and J by 2 bases; unmatched bases: 8. Germline V lookup: CDR1 LGHDT, CDR2 YNNKEL (reference sequence). Written as DNA, the CDR3 is TGTGCCAGCAGCCCGATAGACAGGGCTGCTGGAAACACCATATATTTT. This sequence encodes CASSPIDRAAGNTIYF. Full variable domain (missing parts from reference TRBV3-1 and TRBJ1-3): DTAVSQTPKYLVTQMGNDKSIKCEQNLGHDTMYWYKQDSKKFLKIMFSYNNKELIINETVPNRFSPKSPDKAHLNLHINSLELGDSAVYFCASSPIDRAAGNTIYFGEGSWLTVV.

This chain connects TRBV7-3 to TRBJ2-3; D is uncertain. V lost 5 bases to trimming and J lost 5 bases, with 14 bases between them. The germline gives CDR1 SGHTA, CDR2 FQGTGA. The CDR3 consists of 14 residues. CDR3 region: CASSLHIWGDTQYF. The CDR3 DNA reads as TGTGCCAGCAGCCTCCATATTTGGGGAGATACGCAGTATTTT.

The sample holds a few counts of this clonotype. The rearrangement joins TRBV20-1 to TRBJ1-1; D might be TRBD1 (5 bases). V was cut by 3 bases and J by 7 bases, with 21 bases left in between. Germline V CDR1 and CDR2: DFQATT, SNEGSKA (reference sequence). The CDR3 is 15 amino acids. The CDR3 coding sequence is TGCAGTGCTAGTTCCCCTGCGGGGCTTCGCGATGAAGCTTTCTTT. Its translation: CSASSPAGLRDEAFF.

The rearrangement links TRBV6-1 to TRBJ1-5, with D possibly matching TRBD1 (6 bases). The germline V gene has CDR1 MNHNS and CDR2 SASEGT. The CDR3 extends over 16 amino acids. V lost 4 bases, J lost 6 bases, and 19 bases lay in between. The CDR3 is CASSGGALWGSQPQHF. CDR3 bases: TGTGCCAGCAGTGGGGGGGCGCTGTGGGGGAGTCAGCCCCAGCATTTT.

This clonotype was observed a few times. The J gene is TRBJ2-2, the V gene TRBV5-1, with TRBD1 matching 8 bases. Germline V gene data show CDR1 as SGHRS and CDR2 as YFSETQ. The CDR3 sequence is 16 residues long. V gave up 5 bases and J gave up 0 bases; unmatched junction bases: 6. The CDR3: CASRLGDRTNTGELFF. The CDR3 DNA reads TGCGCCAGCAGACTCGGGGACAGGACGAACACCGGGGAGCTGTTTTTT.

This sequence joins TRBV6-7 and TRBJ2-5; a weak D match, TRBD2 (7 bases). TRBV6-7 belongs to the ORF category, with a function that is uncertain. Trimming cost V 2 bases and J 5 bases, with 21 bases left between them. The CDR3 has 17 residues. Here the CDR3 DNA reads TGTGCCAGCAGTTACGGGGGGGCGAAGGGCGGAGTGGAGACCCAGTACTTC. Translated, it gives CASSYGGAKGGVETQYF.